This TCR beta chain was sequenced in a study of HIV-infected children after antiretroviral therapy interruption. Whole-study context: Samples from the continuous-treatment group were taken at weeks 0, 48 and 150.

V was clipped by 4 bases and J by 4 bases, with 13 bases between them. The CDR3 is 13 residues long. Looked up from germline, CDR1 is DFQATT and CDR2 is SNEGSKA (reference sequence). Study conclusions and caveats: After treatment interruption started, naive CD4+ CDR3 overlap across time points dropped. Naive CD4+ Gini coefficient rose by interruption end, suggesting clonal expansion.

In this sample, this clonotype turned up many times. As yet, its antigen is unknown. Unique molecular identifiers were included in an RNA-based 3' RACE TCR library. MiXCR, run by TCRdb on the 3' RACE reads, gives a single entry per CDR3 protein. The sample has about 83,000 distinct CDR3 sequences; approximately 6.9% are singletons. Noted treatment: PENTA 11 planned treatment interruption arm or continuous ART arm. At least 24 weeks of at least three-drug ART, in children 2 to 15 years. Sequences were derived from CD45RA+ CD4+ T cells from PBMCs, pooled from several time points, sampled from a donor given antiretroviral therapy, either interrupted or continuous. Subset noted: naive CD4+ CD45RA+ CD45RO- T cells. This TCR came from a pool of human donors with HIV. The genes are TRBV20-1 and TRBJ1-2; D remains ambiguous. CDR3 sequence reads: CSAIRIDLYGYTF. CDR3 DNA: TGCAGTGCTATCAGAATTGATCTCTATGGCTACACCTTC.